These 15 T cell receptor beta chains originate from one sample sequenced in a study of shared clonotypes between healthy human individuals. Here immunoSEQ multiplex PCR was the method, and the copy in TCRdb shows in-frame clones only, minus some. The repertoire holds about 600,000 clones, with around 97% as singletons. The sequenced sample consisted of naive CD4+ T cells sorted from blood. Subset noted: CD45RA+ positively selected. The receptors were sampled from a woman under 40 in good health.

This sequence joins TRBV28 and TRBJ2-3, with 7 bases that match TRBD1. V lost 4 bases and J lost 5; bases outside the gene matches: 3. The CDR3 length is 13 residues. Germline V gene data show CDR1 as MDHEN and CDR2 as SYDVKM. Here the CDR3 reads CASSSGQEDTQYF. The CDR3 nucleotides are TGTGCCAGCAGTTCTGGACAGGAAGATACGCAGTATTTT.

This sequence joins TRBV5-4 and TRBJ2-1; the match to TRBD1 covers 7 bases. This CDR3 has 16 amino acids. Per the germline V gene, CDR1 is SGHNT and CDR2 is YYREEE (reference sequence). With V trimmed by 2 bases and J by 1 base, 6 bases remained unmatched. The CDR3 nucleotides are TGTGCCAGCAGCTTCGACAGGGACGGTTCCTACAATGAGCAGTTCTTC. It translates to CASSFDRDGSYNEQFF.

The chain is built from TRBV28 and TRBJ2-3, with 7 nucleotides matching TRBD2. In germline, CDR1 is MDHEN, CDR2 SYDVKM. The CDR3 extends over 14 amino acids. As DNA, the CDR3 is TGTGCTAGCGGGTGGGAAGGAGTGAGAGATACGCAGTATTTT. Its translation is CASGWEGVRDTQYF.

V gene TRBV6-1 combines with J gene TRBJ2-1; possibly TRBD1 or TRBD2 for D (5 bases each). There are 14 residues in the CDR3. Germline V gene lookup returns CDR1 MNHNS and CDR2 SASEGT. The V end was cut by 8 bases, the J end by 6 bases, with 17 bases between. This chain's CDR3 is CASPGTSPGNEQFF. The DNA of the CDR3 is TGTGCCAGCCCGGGGACCTCCCCTGGCAATGAGCAGTTCTTC.

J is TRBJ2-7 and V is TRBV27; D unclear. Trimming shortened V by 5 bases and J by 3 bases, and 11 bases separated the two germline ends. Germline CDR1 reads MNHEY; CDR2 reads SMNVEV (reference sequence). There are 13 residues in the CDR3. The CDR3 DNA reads TGTGCCAGCAGTCCGAGACACTTCTACGAGCAGTACTTC. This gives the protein CASSPRHFYEQYF.

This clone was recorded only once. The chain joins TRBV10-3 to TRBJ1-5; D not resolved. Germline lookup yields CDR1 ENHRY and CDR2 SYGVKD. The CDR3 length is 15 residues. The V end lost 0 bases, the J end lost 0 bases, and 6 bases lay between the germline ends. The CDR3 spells CAISESRGSNQPQHF. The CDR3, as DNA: TGTGCCATCAGTGAGTCGAGAGGTAGCAATCAGCCCCAGCATTTT.

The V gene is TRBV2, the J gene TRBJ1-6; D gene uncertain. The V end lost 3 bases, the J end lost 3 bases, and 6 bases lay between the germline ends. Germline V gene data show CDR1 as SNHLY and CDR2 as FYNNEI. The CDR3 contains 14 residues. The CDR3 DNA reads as TGTGCCAGCAGTGAGAGGGACTATAATTCACCCCTCCACTTT. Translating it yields CASSERDYNSPLHF.

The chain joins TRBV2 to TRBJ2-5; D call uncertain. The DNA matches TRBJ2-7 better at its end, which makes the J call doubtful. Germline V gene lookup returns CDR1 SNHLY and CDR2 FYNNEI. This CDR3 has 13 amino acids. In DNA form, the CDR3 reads TGTGCCAGCAGTGACGGGTTCTCCTACGAGCAGTACTTC. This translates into CASSDGFSYEQYF.

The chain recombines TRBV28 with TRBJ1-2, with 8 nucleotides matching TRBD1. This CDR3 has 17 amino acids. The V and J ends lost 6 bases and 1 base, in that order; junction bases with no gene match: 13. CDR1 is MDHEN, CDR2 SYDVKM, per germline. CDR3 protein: CASSTTGGTTFNYGYTF. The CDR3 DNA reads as TGTGCCAGCAGCACAACAGGGGGGACAACCTTTAACTATGGCTACACCTTC.

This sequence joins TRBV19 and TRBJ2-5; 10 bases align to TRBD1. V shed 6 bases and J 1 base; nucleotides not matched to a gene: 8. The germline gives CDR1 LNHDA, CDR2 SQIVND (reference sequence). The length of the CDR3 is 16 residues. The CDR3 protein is CASSSDRGLFQETQYF. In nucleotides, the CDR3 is TGTGCCAGTAGCTCAGACAGGGGGCTTTTCCAAGAGACCCAGTACTTC.

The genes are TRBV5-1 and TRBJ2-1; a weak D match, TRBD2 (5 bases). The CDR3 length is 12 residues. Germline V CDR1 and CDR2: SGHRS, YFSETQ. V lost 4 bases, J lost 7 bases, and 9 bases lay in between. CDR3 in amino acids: CASSQLVNEQFF. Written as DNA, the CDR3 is TGCGCCAGCAGCCAACTAGTAAATGAGCAGTTCTTC.

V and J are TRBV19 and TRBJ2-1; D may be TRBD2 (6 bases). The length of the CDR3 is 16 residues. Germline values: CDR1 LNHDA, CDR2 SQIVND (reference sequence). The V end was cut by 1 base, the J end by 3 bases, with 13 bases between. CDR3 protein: CASSIARSGYYNEQFF. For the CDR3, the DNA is TGTGCCAGTAGTATAGCCAGGAGCGGGTACTACAATGAGCAGTTCTTC.

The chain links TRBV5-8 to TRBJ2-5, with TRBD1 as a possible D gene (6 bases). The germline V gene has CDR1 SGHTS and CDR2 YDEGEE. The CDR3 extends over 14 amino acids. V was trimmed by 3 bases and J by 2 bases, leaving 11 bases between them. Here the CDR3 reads CASSWGTPQETQYF. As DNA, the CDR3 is TGTGCCAGCAGCTGGGGGACACCTCAAGAGACCCAGTACTTC. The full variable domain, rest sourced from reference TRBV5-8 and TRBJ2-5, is EAGVTQSPTHLIKTRGQQATLRCSPISGHTSVYWYQQALGLGLQFLLWYDEGEERNRGNFPPRFSGRQFPNYSSELNVNALELEDSALYLCASSWGTPQETQYFGPGTRLLVL.

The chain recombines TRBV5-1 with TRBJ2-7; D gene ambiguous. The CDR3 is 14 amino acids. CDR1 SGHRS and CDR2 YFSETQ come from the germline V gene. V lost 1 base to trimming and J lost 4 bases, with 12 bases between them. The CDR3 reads CASSLMVTQYEQYF. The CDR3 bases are TGCGCCAGCAGCTTGATGGTCACGCAGTACGAGCAGTACTTC.

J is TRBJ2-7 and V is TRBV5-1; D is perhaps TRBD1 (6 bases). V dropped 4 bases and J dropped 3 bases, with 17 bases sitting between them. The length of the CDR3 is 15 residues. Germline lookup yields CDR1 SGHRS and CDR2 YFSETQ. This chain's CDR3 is CASSLSGTRNYEQYF. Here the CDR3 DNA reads TGCGCCAGCAGCCTATCGGGGACAAGGAACTACGAGCAGTACTTC.